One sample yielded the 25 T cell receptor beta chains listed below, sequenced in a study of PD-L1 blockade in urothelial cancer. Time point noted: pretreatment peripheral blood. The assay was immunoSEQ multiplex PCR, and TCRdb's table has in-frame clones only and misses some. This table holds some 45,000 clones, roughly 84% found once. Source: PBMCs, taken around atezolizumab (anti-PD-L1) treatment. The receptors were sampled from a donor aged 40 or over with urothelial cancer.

CDR3 amino acids: CASTKQGRDTGELFF. The CDR3 nucleotides read TGTGCCAGTACTAAACAGGGTCGAGACACCGGGGAGCTGTTTTTT. The rearrangement links TRBV19 to TRBJ2-2, with a tentative D call TRBD1 (6 bases). Germline V gene lookup returns CDR1 LNHDA and CDR2 SQIVND (reference sequence). The CDR3 is 15 residues long. The V gene lost 7 bases and the J gene lost 3 bases, with 15 bases spanning the gap.

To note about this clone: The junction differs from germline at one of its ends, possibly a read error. The CDR3: CASSLAGGRGNEQFF. The CDR3 DNA follows: TGTGCTAGCAGCTTAGCTGGCGGGAGAGGCAATGAGCAGTTCTTC. The chain has TRBV7-7 and TRBJ2-1; 7 bases are shared with TRBD2. The CDR3 sequence is 15 residues long. CDR1 is SSHAT and CDR2 is FNYEAQ in the germline V gene (reference sequence).

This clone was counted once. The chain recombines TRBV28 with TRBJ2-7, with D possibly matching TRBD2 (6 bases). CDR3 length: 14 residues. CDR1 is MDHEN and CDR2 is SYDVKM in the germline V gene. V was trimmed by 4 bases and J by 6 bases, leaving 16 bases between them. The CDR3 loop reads CASSYGDLGSEQYF. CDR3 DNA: TGTGCCAGCAGTTATGGGGACTTGGGCTCCGAGCAGTACTTC.

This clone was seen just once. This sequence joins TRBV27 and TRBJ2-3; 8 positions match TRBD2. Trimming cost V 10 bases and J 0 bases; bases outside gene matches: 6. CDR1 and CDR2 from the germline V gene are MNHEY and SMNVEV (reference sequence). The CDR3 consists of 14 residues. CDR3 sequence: CATGLVGSTDTQYF. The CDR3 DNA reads TGTGCCACGGGACTAGTGGGTAGCACAGATACGCAGTATTTT.

CDR3 nucleotides: TGTGCCAGCGAGGTGGGGGGGTCCTACGAGCAGTACTTC. It translates to CASEVGGSYEQYF. The chain is built from TRBV28 and TRBJ2-7; 7 bases are shared with TRBD2. The length of the CDR3 is 13 residues. Germline-derived CDR1 and CDR2 are MDHEN and SYDVKM. The J segment lost 1 base and the V segment lost 8 bases, leaving 5 bases of the junction unmatched.

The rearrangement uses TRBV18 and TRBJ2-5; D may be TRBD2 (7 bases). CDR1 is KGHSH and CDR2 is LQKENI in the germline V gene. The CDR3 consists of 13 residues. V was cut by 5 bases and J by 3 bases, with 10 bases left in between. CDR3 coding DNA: TGTGCCAGCTCAAGGGGGGGAGAAGAGACCCAGTACTTC. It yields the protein CASSRGGEETQYF.

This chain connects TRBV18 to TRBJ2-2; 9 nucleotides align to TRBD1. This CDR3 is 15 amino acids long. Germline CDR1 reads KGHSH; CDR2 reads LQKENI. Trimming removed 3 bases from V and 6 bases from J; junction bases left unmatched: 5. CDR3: CASSPGGQGAGELFF. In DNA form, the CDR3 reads TGTGCCAGCTCACCTGGGGGACAGGGCGCCGGGGAGCTGTTTTTT.

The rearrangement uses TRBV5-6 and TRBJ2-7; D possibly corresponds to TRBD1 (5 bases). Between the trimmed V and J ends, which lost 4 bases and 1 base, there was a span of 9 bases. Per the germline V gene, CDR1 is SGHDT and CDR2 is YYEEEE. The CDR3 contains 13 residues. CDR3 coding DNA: TGTGCCAGCAGCCTGACAGCATCCTACGAGCAGTACTTC. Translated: CASSLTASYEQYF.

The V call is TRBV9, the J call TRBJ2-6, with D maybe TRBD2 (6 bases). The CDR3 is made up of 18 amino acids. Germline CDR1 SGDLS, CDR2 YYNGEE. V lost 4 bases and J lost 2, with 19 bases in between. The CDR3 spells CASSPSGGLSAGANVLTF. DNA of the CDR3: TGTGCCAGCAGCCCCAGTGGGGGGTTGTCGGCTGGGGCCAACGTCCTGACTTTC.

The CDR3 region is CASSPRTGVRTEAFF. CDR3 sequence (DNA): TGTGCCAGCAGCCCTCGGACAGGGGTGAGGACTGAAGCTTTCTTT. The chain carries TRBV9 and TRBJ1-1, with TRBD1 matching over 9 bases. Germline V CDR1 and CDR2: SGDLS, YYNGEE. The CDR3 has 15 amino acids. Unmatched junction bases numbered 9, after V lost 4 bases and J lost 5 bases.

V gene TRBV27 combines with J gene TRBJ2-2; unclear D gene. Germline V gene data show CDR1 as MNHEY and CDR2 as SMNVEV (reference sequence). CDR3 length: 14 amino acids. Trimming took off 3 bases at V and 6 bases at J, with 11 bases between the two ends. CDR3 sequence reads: CASSLQVSPGELFF. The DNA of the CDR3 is TGTGCCAGCAGTTTGCAGGTTTCTCCCGGGGAGCTGTTTTTT.

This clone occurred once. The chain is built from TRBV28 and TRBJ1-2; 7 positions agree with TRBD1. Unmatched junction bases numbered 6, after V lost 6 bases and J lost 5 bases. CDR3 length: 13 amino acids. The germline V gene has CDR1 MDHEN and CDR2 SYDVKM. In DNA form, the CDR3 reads TGTGCCAGCAGCCCCGGGACAGTGTATGGCTACACCTTC. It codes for CASSPGTVYGYTF.

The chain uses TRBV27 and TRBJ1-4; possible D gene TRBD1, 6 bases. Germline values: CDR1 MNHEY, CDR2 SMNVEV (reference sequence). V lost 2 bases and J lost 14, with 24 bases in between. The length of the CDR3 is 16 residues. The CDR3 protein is CASSLRGQPPRGRLFF. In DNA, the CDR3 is TGTGCCAGCAGTTTAAGGGGCCAACCGCCCAGGGGTCGGCTGTTTTTT.

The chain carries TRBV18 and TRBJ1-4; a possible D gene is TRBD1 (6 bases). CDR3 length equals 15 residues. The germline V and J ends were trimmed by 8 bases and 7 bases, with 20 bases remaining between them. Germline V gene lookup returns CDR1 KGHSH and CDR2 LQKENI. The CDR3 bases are TGTGCCAGCACTCCGCGGGGGGCTCGAGGTGAAAAACTGTTTTTT. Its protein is CASTPRGARGEKLFF.

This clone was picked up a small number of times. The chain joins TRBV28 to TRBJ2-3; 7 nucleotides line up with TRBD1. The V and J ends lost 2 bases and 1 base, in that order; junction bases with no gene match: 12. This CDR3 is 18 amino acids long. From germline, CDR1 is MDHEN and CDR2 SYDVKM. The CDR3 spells CASSLIGQGVGGTDTQYF. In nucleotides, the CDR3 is TGTGCCAGCAGTTTAATCGGGCAGGGGGTCGGAGGCACAGATACGCAGTATTTT.

This chain's CDR3 is CASSYASPAGANVLTF. The CDR3, as DNA: TGTGCCAGCAGTTACGCGTCCCCGGCTGGGGCCAACGTCCTGACTTTC. The V call is TRBV6-6, the J call TRBJ2-6, with D unresolved. The germline V and J ends were trimmed by 2 bases and 2 bases, with 10 bases remaining between them. Germline V CDR1 and CDR2: MNHNY, SVGAGI (reference sequence). The CDR3 is 16 residues long.

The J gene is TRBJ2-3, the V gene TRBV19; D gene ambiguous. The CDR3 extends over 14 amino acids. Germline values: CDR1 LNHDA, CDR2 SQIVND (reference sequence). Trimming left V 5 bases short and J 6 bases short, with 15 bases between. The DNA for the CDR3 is TGTGCCAGTAGTTGGTCTTTAGCAACGGATACGCAGTATTTT. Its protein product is CASSWSLATDTQYF.

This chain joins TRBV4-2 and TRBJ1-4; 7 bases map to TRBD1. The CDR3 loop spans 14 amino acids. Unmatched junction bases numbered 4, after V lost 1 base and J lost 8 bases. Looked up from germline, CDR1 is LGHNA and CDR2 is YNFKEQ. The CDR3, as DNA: TGTGCCAGCAGCCAAGGTGACAGGGACGAAAAACTGTTTTTT. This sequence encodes CASSQGDRDEKLFF.

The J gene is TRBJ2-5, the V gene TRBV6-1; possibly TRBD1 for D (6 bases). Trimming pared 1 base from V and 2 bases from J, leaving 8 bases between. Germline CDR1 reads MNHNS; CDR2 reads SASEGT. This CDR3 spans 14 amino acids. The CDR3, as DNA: TGTGCCAGCAGTGAAGGAGGGGGACAAGAGACCCAGTACTTC. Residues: CASSEGGGQETQYF.

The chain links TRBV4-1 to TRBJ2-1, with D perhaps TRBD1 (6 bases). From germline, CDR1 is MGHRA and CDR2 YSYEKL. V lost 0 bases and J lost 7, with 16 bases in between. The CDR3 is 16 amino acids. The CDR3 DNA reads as TGCGCCAGCAGCCAAGAAGCCCCGGACAGAGGTAATGAGCAGTTCTTC. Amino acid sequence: CASSQEAPDRGNEQFF.

CDR3 DNA: TGTGCCTGGAACAGGGCGTACGAGCAGTACTTC. Protein: CAWNRAYEQYF. The rearrangement links TRBV30 to TRBJ2-7, with D tentatively TRBD1 (6 bases). Trimming removed 4 bases from V and 4 bases from J, with 8 bases in between. CDR1 and CDR2 from the germline V gene are GTSNPN and SVGIG (reference sequence). The CDR3 sequence is 11 residues long.

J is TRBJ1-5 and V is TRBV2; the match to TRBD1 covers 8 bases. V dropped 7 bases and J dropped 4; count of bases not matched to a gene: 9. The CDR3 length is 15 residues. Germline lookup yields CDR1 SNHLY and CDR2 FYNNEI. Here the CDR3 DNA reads TGTGCCAGCACCCGGGCAGGGGGCTCAAATCAGCCCCAGCATTTT. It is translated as CASTRAGGSNQPQHF.

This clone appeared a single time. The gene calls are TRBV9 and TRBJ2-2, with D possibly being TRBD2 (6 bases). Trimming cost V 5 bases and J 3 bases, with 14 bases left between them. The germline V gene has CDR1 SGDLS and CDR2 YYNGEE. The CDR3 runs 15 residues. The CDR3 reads CASRPEGGDTGELFF. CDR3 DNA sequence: TGTGCCAGCAGGCCGGAGGGTGGGGACACCGGGGAGCTGTTTTTT.

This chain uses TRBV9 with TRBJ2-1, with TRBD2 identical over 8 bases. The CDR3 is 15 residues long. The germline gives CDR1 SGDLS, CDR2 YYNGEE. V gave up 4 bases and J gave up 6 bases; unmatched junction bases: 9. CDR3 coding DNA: TGTGCCAGCAGCCCCACCGGGACTAGAGGCAATGAGCAGTTCTTC. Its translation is CASSPTGTRGNEQFF.

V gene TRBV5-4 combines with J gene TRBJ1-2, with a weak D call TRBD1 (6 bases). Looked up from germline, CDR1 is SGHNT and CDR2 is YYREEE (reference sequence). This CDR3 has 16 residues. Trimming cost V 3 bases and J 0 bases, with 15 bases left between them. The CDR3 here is CASSSFTRDTNYGYTF. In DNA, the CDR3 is TGTGCCAGCAGCTCATTCACCCGGGACACTAACTATGGCTACACCTTC. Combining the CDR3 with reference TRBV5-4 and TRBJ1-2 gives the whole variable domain ETGVTQSPTHLIKTRGQQVTLRCSSQSGHNTVSWYQQALGQGPQFIFQYYREEENGRGNFPPRFSGLQFPNYSSELNVNALELDDSALYLCASSSFTRDTNYGYTFGSGTRLTVV.